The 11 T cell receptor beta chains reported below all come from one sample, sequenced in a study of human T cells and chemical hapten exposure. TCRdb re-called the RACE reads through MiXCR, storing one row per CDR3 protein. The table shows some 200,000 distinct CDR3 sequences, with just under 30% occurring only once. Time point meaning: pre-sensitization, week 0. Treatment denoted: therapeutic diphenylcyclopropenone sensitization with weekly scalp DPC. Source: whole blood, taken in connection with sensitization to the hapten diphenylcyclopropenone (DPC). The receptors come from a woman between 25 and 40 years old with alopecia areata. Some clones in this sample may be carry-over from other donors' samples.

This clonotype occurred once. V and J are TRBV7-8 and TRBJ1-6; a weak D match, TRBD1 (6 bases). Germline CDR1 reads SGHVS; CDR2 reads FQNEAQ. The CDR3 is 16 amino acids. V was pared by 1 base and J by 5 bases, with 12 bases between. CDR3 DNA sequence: TGTGCCAGCAGCTTAGAGAGGGGGAGAAATAATTCACCCCTCCACTTT. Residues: CASSLERGRNNSPLHF.

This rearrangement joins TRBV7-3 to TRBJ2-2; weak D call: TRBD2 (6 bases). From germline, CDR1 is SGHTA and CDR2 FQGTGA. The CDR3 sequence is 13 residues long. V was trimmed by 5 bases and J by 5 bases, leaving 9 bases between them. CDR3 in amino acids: CASSQDYTGELFF. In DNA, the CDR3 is TGTGCCAGCAGCCAGGACTATACCGGGGAGCTGTTTTTT.

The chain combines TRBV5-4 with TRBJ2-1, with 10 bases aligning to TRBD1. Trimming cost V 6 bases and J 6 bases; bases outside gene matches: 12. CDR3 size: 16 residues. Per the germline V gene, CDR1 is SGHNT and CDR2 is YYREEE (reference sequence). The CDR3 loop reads CASTKSPGQGTNEQFF. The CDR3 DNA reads TGTGCCAGCACCAAATCCCCGGGACAGGGGACCAATGAGCAGTTCTTC. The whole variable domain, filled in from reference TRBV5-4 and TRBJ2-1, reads ETGVTQSPTHLIKTRGQQVTLRCSSQSGHNTVSWYQQALGQGPQFIFQYYREEENGRGNFPPRFSGLQFPNYSSELNVNALELDDSALYLCASTKSPGQGTNEQFFGPGTRLTVL.

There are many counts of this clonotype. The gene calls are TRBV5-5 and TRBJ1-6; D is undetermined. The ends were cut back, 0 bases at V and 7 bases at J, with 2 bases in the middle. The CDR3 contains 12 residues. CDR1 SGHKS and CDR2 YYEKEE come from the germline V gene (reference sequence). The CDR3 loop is CASSLGNSPLHF. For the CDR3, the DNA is TGTGCCAGCAGCTTGGGGAATTCACCCCTCCACTTT.

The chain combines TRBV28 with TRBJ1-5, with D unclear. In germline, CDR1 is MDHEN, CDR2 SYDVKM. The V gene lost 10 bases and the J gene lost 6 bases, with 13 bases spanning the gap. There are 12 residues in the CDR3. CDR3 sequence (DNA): TGTGCCACCGGATATTCCGCTCAGCCCCAGCATTTT. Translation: CATGYSAQPQHF.

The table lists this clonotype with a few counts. The CDR3 here is CASSAGTGNNNSPLHF. The CDR3 bases are TGTGCCAGCAGTGCCGGGACCGGGAATAATAATTCACCCCTCCACTTT. The chain uses TRBV6-6 and TRBJ1-6; possibly TRBD1 for D (5 bases). Trimming removed 5 bases at V and 5 bases at J, with 16 bases between. Germline assignment: CDR1 MNHNY and CDR2 SVGAGI (reference sequence). The CDR3 is made up of 16 amino acids.

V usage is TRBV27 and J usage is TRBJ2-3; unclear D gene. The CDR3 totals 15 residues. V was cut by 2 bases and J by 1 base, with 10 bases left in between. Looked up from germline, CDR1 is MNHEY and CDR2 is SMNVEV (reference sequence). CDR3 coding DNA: TGTGCCAGCAGTTTAGTTAGCCGTCGCACAGATACGCAGTATTTT. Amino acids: CASSLVSRRTDTQYF.

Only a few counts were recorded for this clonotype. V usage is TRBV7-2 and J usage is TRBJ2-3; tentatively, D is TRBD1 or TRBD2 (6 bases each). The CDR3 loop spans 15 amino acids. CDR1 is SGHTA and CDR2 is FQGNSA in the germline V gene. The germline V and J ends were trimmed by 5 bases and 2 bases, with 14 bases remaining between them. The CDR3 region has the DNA TGTGCCAGCAGCCGAGGGGGACTTTTCACAGATACGCAGTATTTT. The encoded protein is CASSRGGLFTDTQYF.

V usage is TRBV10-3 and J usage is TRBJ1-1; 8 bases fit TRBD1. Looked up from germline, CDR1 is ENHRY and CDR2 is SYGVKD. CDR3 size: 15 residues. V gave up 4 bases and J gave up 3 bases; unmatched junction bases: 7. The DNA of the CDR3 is TGTGCCATCAGTGTAGACAGGGGATGGGACACTGAAGCTTTCTTT. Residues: CAISVDRGWDTEAFF.

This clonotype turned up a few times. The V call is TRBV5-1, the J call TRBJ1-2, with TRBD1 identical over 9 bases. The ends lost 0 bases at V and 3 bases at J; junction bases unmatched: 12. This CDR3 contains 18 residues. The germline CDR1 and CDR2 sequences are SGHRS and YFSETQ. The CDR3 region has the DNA TGCGCCAGCAGCTTGGGACAGGGGGTAGAAAATCCTGACTATGGCTACACCTTC. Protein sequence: CASSLGQGVENPDYGYTF.

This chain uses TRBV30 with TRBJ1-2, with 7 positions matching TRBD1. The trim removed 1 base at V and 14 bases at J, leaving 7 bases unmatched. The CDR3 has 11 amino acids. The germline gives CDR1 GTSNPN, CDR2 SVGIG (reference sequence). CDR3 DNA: TGTGCCTGGAGTGGGACAGGTTCAAGGACCTTC. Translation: CAWSGTGSRTF.